Following are 19 T cell receptor beta chains from one sample sequenced in a study of blood T cell repertoires in COVID-19. The repertoire was sequenced with immunoSEQ multiplex PCR; TCRdb's copy has only in-frame clones and lacks some. The sample includes fewer than 150,000 clones, about 84% of them seen just once. The sequenced material came from peripheral blood. These receptors were taken from a man aged 50 to 60 with acute or convalescent COVID-19.

This chain links TRBV10-3 with TRBJ1-2; 11 bases match TRBD1. Per germline, CDR1 ENHRY and CDR2 SYGVKD. Trimming took 0 bases from V and 8 from J; bases not matched to a gene: 5. This CDR3 is built from 15 residues. The CDR3: CAISESGQGAEGYTF. DNA of the CDR3: TGTGCCATCAGTGAGTCCGGACAGGGGGCGGAGGGCTACACCTTC.

The gene calls are TRBV12-3 or TRBV12-4 and TRBJ2-5; D call uncertain. This CDR3 contains 13 residues. V was shortened by 2 bases and J by 5 bases, with 9 bases between the two germline ends. For the CDR3, the DNA is TGTGCCAGCAGTTTAAGCCCCCTGGAGACCCAGTACTTC. Translation: CASSLSPLETQYF.

This rearrangement joins TRBV28 to TRBJ2-3; D is unclear. The CDR3 is 17 residues long. V lost 6 bases, J lost 0 bases, and 19 bases lay in between. The germline V gene has CDR1 MDHEN and CDR2 SYDVKM. The CDR3 spells CASSLPLSRTSTDTQYF. CDR3 DNA: TGTGCCAGCAGCTTACCCCTGAGTCGAACTAGCACAGATACGCAGTATTTT.

Only one count was recorded for this clone. Other DNA sequences in this specimen translate into the identical CDR3. The chain uses TRBV12-3 or TRBV12-4 and TRBJ1-2; D is unresolved. V was shortened by 6 bases and J by 4 bases, with 6 bases between the two germline ends. The CDR3 has 11 residues. The CDR3 spells CASSSGYGYTF. The CDR3, as DNA: TGTGCCAGCAGCTCAGGCTATGGCTACACCTTC.

The table lists this clone with a count of one. The rearrangement uses TRBV2 and TRBJ1-6; D is unclear. CDR3 size: 18 residues. The germline gives CDR1 SNHLY, CDR2 FYNNEI. V lost 5 bases, J lost 1 base, and 18 bases lay in between. The CDR3 protein is CASSPRASGGSYNSPLHF. CDR3 DNA: TGTGCCAGCAGTCCCCGGGCCTCTGGAGGGTCCTATAATTCACCCCTCCACTTT.

This clone came up a few times. The J gene is TRBJ1-5, the V gene TRBV24-1; the D is unclear. The CDR3 is 14 residues long. The germline V gene has CDR1 KGHDR and CDR2 SFDVKD. Trimming pared 7 bases from V and 0 bases from J, leaving 9 bases between. CDR3 coding DNA: TGTGCCACCAGCTTGGGCACTAGCAATCAGCCCCAGCATTTT. It translates to CATSLGTSNQPQHF.

V and J are TRBV19 and TRBJ1-6, with TRBD1 matching 7 bases. The V gene end was trimmed by 4 bases and the J gene end by 11 bases; junction bases not matched to a gene: 14. From germline, CDR1 is LNHDA and CDR2 SQIVND (reference sequence). The CDR3 loop spans 16 amino acids. CDR3 protein: CASSTTGAPAFTPLHF. In DNA, the CDR3 is TGTGCCAGTAGTACCACAGGGGCTCCTGCATTTACACCCCTCCACTTT.

J is TRBJ1-5 and V is TRBV19; 8 nucleotides align to TRBD1. The CDR3 is made up of 14 amino acids. J was trimmed by 6 bases and V by 4 bases; bases with no gene match: 5. Germline CDR1 and CDR2: LNHDA and SQIVND (reference sequence). The CDR3 sequence: CASSTGTGSQPQHF. The CDR3 DNA is TGTGCCAGTAGTACGGGGACAGGCAGTCAGCCCCAGCATTTT.

The J gene is TRBJ2-2, the V gene TRBV6-5, with D uncertain. Germline CDR1 is MNHEY and CDR2 is SVGAGI. Trimming removed 6 bases at V and 1 base at J, with 3 bases between. This CDR3 is 12 amino acids long. The CDR3 region has the DNA TGTGCCAGCAGCAGGAACACCGGGGAGCTGTTTTTT. Encoded protein: CASSRNTGELFF.

The rearrangement joins TRBV24-1 to TRBJ1-5, with 9 nucleotides matching TRBD1. The CDR3 is made up of 16 amino acids. Per the germline V gene, CDR1 is KGHDR and CDR2 is SFDVKD. With 7 bases clipped from V and 6 bases from J, the junction kept 12 bases outside the gene matches. CDR3 sequence reads: CATSQSRTGVGQPQHF. In DNA, the CDR3 is TGTGCCACCAGCCAATCCCGGACAGGGGTCGGTCAGCCCCAGCATTTT.

The chain combines TRBV5-1 with TRBJ2-2; 8 nucleotides match TRBD2. Germline V gives CDR1 SGHRS, CDR2 YFSETQ. V was clipped by 2 bases and J by 0 bases; unmatched bases: 3. This CDR3 is built from 16 residues. The CDR3 region is CASSFLAGPNTGELFF. The DNA of the CDR3 is TGCGCCAGCAGCTTTCTAGCGGGCCCGAACACCGGGGAGCTGTTTTTT.

The J gene is TRBJ1-4, the V gene TRBV28; no definite D call. V was cut by 6 bases and J by 5 bases, with 13 bases left in between. Germline CDR1 and CDR2: MDHEN and SYDVKM. The CDR3 has 14 residues. This CDR3 is CASSTWVRNEKLFF. DNA for the CDR3: TGTGCCAGCAGCACCTGGGTGCGGAATGAAAAACTGTTTTTT.

The chain links TRBV3-1 (or the pseudogene TRBV3-2) to TRBJ1-3; D is unclear. CDR1 is LGHDT and CDR2 is YNNKEL in the germline V gene (reference sequence). This CDR3 is 15 amino acids long. The V gene lost 2 bases and the J gene lost 0 bases, with 8 bases spanning the gap. CDR3 in amino acids: CASSQPGSSGNTIYF. CDR3 DNA sequence: TGTGCCAGCAGCCAACCCGGGAGCTCTGGAAACACCATATATTTT.

This clone came up once. The chain carries TRBV6-5 and TRBJ1-1; possible D gene TRBD1, 5 bases. CDR3 length: 13 amino acids. CDR1 and CDR2 (germline): MNHEY, SVGAGI. Trimming removed 10 bases at V and 3 bases at J, with 15 bases between. In nucleotides, the CDR3 is TGTGCCACGTTTTCAGGGATGCACACTGAAGCTTTCTTT. Its protein product is CATFSGMHTEAFF.

The chain employs TRBV12-3 or TRBV12-4 and TRBJ1-1, with 7 nucleotides matching TRBD1. V shed 8 bases and J 8 bases; nucleotides not matched to a gene: 5. The CDR3 has 11 amino acids. CDR3 in amino acids: CASGGTEEAFF. Written as DNA, the CDR3 is TGTGCCAGCGGGGGGACAGAAGAAGCTTTCTTT.

This clone turned up a few times. V gene TRBV29-1 combines with J gene TRBJ1-5, with 7 bases fitting TRBD1. V lost 4 bases and J lost 6; bases outside the gene matches: 6. The CDR3 extends over 13 amino acids. Germline CDR1 reads SQVTM; CDR2 reads ANQGSEA. CDR3 region: CSVVGGMGQPQHF. DNA of the CDR3: TGCAGCGTTGTAGGGGGCATGGGTCAGCCCCAGCATTTT.

The DNA of the CDR3 is TGTGCCATCAGTGTGGACAGGGAAGCGGGTGAAGCTTTCTTT. This sequence encodes CAISVDREAGEAFF. V is TRBV10-3 and J is TRBJ1-1, with 8 nucleotides matching TRBD1. The ends lost 4 bases at V and 7 bases at J; junction bases unmatched: 8. The CDR3 has 14 amino acids. CDR1 and CDR2 (germline): ENHRY, SYGVKD.

The V and J genes are TRBV28 and TRBJ1-6; 10 nucleotides line up with TRBD1. Trimming removed 7 bases from V and 10 bases from J; junction bases left unmatched: 10. The CDR3 runs to 15 residues. Germline V gene lookup returns CDR1 MDHEN and CDR2 SYDVKM. The CDR3 sequence: CASTLRGTGDSPLHF. DNA of the CDR3: TGTGCCAGCACCCTGCGGGGGACAGGGGACTCACCCCTCCACTTT.

The chain combines TRBV7-8 with TRBJ1-2; D is unresolved. CDR1 is SGHVS and CDR2 is FQNEAQ in the germline V gene. V shed 5 bases and J shed 2 bases, with 12 bases lying between them. The CDR3 totals 14 residues. CDR3 region: CASSTRTGNYGYTF. DNA of the CDR3: TGTGCCAGCAGCACCCGGACGGGGAACTATGGCTACACCTTC. The full variable domain, completed using reference TRBV7-8 and TRBJ1-2, is GAGVSQSPRYKVAKRGQDVALRCDPISGHVSLFWYQQALGQGPEFLTYFQNEAQLDKSGLPSDRFFAERPEGSVSTLKIQRTQQEDSAVYLCASSTRTGNYGYTFGSGTRLTVV.